The source of this T cell receptor beta chain is a study of shared clonotypes between healthy human individuals. Sequencing used immunoSEQ multiplex PCR; TCRdb keeps in-frame clones, though not all of them. The repertoire holds about 1.1 million clones, about 84% seen once, with 0.55% to 0.7% in the top ten. Sequencing input: memory CD4+ T cells from PBMCs. The subset here: CD45RA-negative fraction. The TCR comes from a man younger than 35 in good health. Some clones in this sample may be carry-over from other donors' samples.

The CDR3 spells CASSPHGGYTF. Written as DNA, the CDR3 is TGTGCCAGCAGCCCCCACGGCGGCTACACCTTC. This chain joins TRBV7-2 and TRBJ1-2; D is unclear. Trimming removed 5 bases at V and 8 bases at J, with 9 bases between. The CDR3 is made up of 11 amino acids. Germline lookup yields CDR1 SGHTA and CDR2 FQGNSA.